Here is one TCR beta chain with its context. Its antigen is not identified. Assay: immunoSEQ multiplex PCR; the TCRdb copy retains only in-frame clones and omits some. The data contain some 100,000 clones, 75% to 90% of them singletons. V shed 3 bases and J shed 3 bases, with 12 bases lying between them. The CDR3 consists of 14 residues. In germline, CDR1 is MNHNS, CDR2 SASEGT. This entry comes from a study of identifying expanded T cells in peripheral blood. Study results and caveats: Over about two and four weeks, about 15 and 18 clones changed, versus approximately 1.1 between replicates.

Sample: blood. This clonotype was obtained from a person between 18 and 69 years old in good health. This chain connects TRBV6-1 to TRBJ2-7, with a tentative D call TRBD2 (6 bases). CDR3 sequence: CASSDTGVIYEQYF. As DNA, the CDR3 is TGTGCCAGCAGTGATACGGGAGTAATCTACGAGCAGTACTTC.